Each of the 5 T cell receptor beta chains below was sequenced from the same sample in a study of blood T cell repertoires in COVID-19. Produced via immunoSEQ multiplex PCR; TCRdb's table is partial and in-frame only. The sample comprises about 180,000 clones, approximately 78% of which are singletons, and 10% to 15% rests with the top ten. Sequencing was done on a sample of peripheral blood. These receptors were obtained from a woman aged 80 or over with COVID-19, enrolled during active disease.

The rearrangement joins TRBV5-8 to TRBJ1-5, with TRBD1 identical over 7 bases. The CDR3 sequence is 14 residues long. Germline V gene lookup returns CDR1 SGHTS and CDR2 YDEGEE. V dropped 4 bases and J dropped 2; count of bases not matched to a gene: 3. CDR3 sequence reads: CASSRQGRNQPQHF. For the CDR3, the DNA is TGTGCCAGCAGCCGACAGGGACGCAATCAGCCCCAGCATTTT.

The chain has TRBV19 and TRBJ1-1, with 9 bases identical to TRBD1. CDR1 and CDR2 (germline): LNHDA, SQIVND (reference sequence). V lost 4 bases, J lost 5 bases, and 11 bases stayed unmatched. The CDR3 totals 16 residues. CDR3 sequence reads: CASSTTGQGLRTEAFF. CDR3 DNA: TGTGCCAGTAGTACCACGGGACAGGGCTTGAGGACTGAAGCTTTCTTT. The variable domain in full, with the rest retrieved from reference TRBV19 and TRBJ1-1, is DGGITQSPKYLFRKEGQNVTLSCEQNLNHDAMYWYRQDPGQGLRLIYYSQIVNDFQKGDIAEGYSVSREKKESFPLTVTSAQKNPTAFYLCASSTTGQGLRTEAFFGQGTRLTVV.

The chain couples TRBV6-6 to TRBJ2-5, with D perhaps TRBD2 (6 bases). This CDR3 comprises 11 residues. V was pared by 6 bases and J by 5 bases, with 7 bases between. The germline gives CDR1 MNHNY, CDR2 SVGAGI (reference sequence). Written as DNA, the CDR3 is TGTGCCAGCAGCAGCGGGGAGACCCAGTACTTC. Translating it yields CASSSGETQYF.

This rearrangement joins TRBV25-1 to TRBJ2-3, with D hard to call. Germline V gives CDR1 MGHDK, CDR2 SYGVNS. V lost 6 bases to trimming and J lost 6 bases, with 13 bases between them. The CDR3 covers 13 residues. CDR3 in amino acids: CASRHSLVDTQYF. CDR3 bases: TGTGCCAGCAGACATAGCCTAGTGGATACGCAGTATTTT.

The J gene is TRBJ2-1, the V gene TRBV20-1, with TRBD1 identical over 7 bases. V was pared by 7 bases and J by 7 bases, with 4 bases of the junction left unmatched. This CDR3 spans 11 amino acids. Germline V lookup: CDR1 DFQATT, CDR2 SNEGSKA (reference sequence). CDR3 loop: CSVSRGNEQFF. CDR3 bases: TGCAGTGTATCCAGGGGGAATGAGCAGTTCTTC.